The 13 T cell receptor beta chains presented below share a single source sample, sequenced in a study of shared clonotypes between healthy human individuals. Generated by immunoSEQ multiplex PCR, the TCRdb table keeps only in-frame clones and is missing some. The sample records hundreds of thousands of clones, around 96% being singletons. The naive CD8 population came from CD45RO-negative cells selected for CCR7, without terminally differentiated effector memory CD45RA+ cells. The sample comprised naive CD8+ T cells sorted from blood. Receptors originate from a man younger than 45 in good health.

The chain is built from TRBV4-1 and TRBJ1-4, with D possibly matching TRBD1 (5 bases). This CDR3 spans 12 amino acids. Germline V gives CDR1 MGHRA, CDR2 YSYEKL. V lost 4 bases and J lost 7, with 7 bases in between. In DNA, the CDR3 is TGCGCCAGCAGCCCTAGGGGTGAAAAACTGTTTTTT. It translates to CASSPRGEKLFF.

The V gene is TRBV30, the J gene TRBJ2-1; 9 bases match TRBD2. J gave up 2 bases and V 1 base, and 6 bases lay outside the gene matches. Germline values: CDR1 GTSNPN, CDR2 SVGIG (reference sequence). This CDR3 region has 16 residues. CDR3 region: CAWSGREGVAYNEQFF. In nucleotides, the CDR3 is TGTGCCTGGAGTGGGCGGGAGGGGGTAGCCTACAATGAGCAGTTCTTC.

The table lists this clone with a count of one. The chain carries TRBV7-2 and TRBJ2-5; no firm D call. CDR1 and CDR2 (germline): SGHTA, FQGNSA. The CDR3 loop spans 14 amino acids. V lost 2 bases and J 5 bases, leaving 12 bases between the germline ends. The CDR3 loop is CASSLNWQAETQYF. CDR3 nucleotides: TGTGCCAGCAGCTTAAATTGGCAGGCCGAGACCCAGTACTTC.

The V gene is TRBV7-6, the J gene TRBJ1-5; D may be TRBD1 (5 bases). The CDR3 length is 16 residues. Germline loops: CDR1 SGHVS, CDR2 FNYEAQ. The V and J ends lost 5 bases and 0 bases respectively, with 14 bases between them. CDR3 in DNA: TGTGCCAGCAGCCCCGGGACCGCGGGTAGCAATCAGCCCCAGCATTTT. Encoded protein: CASSPGTAGSNQPQHF.

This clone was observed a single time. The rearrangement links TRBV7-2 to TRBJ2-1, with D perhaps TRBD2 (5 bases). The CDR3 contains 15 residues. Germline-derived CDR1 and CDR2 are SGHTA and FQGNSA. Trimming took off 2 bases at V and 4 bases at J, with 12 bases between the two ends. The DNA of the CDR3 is TGTGCCAGCAGCTTAACTAGAATGGAGTACAATGAGCAGTTCTTC. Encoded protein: CASSLTRMEYNEQFF.

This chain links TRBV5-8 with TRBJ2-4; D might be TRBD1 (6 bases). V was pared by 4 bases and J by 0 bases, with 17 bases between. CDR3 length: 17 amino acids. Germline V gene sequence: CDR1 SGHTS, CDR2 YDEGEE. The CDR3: CASSESGTLVAKNIQYF. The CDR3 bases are TGTGCCAGCAGCGAATCCGGGACACTCGTAGCCAAAAACATTCAGTACTTC.

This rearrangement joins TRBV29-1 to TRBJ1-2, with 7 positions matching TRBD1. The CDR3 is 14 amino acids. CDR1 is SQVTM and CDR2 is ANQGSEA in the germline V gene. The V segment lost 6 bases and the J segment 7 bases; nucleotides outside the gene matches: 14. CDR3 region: CSVDRPGQMGGYTF. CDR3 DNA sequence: TGCAGCGTCGATCGTCCGGGACAGATGGGTGGCTACACCTTC.

CDR3: CASSPWTSNDEQFF. The CDR3 bases are TGTGCCAGCAGCCCTTGGACTAGCAACGATGAGCAGTTCTTC. This sequence joins TRBV7-9 and TRBJ2-1; 8 bases match TRBD2. V lost 5 bases and J lost 8; bases outside the gene matches: 8. The CDR3 length is 14 residues. Germline-derived CDR1 and CDR2 are SEHNR and FQNEAQ (reference sequence).

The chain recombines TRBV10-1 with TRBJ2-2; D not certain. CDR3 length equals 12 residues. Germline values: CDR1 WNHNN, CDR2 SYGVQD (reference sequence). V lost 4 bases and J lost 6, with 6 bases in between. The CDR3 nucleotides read TGCGCCAGCAGTGTCGGTTCCGGGGAGCTGTTTTTT. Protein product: CASSVGSGELFF.

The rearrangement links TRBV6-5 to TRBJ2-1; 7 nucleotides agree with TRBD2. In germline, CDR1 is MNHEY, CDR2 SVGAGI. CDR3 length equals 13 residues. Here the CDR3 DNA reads TGTGCTTCAAGGGCGGGAGCCTACAATGAGCAGTTCTTC. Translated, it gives CASRAGAYNEQFF.

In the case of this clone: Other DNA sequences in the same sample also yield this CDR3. CDR3 sequence (DNA): TGTGCCAGCAGCTTAGTCGCAAATGAGCAGTTCTTC. This gives the protein CASSLVANEQFF. The rearrangement joins TRBV7-9 to TRBJ2-1; D is ambiguous. The CDR3 sequence is 12 residues long. The V gene's germline CDR1 is SEHNR and CDR2 FQNEAQ (reference sequence). Between the trimmed V and J ends, which lost 1 base and 7 bases, there was a span of 5 bases.

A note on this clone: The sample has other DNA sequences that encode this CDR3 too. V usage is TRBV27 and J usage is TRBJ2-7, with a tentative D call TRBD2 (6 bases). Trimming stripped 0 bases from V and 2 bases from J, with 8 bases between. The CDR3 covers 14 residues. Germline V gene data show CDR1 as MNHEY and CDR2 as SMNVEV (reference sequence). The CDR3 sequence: CASSLSGRTYEQYF. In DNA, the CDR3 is TGTGCCAGCAGTTTATCAGGGAGGACCTACGAGCAGTACTTC.

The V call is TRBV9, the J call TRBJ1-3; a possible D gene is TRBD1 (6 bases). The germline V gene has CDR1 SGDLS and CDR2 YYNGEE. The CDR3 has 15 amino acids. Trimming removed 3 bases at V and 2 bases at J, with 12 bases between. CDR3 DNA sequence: TGTGCCAGCAGCGCCCGACAGGAGCCTGGAAACACCATATATTTT. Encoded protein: CASSARQEPGNTIYF.